The source of this T cell receptor beta chain is a study of blood T cells in healthy people across ages. The study, taken as a whole, reports: The fall in TCR beta diversity per million T cells was roughly linear with age. Diversity figures based on one million T cells were deemed too low.

V trimming: 3 bases; J trimming: 1 base; junction bases outside the gene matches: 18. This CDR3 region has 20 residues. The germline CDR1 and CDR2 sequences are SGHTA and FQGNSA. Primers used in a second PCR of about 6 to 12 cycles were a sample-barcoded 5' primer and a J-beta primer mix. TCRdb processed the 5' RACE reads anew with MiXCR; each CDR3 protein has one entry. The sample lists about 670,000 distinct CDR3 sequences, approximately 52% occurring once. Note on this clonotype: Its target is unknown.

J is TRBJ2-7 and V is TRBV7-2; 10 nucleotides align to TRBD1. The source is a woman older than 75 in good health. Sequencing input: blood. The CDR3: CASSFSGLVRDRGLSYEQYF. In DNA, the CDR3 is TGTGCCAGCAGCTTCTCCGGTTTGGTTCGGGACAGGGGATTGTCCTACGAGCAGTACTTC.